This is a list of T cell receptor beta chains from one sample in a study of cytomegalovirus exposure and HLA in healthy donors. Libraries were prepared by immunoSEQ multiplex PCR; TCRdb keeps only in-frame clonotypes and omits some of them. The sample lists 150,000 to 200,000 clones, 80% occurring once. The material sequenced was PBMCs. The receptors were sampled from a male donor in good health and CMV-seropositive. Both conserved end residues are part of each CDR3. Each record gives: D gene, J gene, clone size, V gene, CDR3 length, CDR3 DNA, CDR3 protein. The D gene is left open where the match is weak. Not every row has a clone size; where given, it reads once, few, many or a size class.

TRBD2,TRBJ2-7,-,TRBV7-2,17,TGTGCCAGCAGCTCCCCAGGAGGGACTAGCGGGAGCCACGAGCAGTACTTC,CASSSPGGTSGSHEQYF
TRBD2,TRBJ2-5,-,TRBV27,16,TGTGCCAGCAGTTTGCTGCTAGCGGGAGGTCGGGAGACCCAGTACTTC,CASSLLLAGGRETQYF
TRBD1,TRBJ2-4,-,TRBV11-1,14,TGTGCCAGCAGCTTACAGACAGGGGGCGGCATTCAGTACTTC,CASSLQTGGGIQYF
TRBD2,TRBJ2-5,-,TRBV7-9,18,TGTGCCAGCAGCCCAATACTGACTAGCGGGAGCGTGGGTGGGACCCAGTACTTC,CASSPILTSGSVGGTQYF
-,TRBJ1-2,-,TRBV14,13,TGTGCCAGCAGCCAAGGGCAGGGATATGGCTACACCTTC,CASSQGQGYGYTF
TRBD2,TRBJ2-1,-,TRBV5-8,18,TGTGCCAGCAGCTTCGAAGGGACTAGCGGGAGAGGAGACAATGAGCAGTTCTTC,CASSFEGTSGRGDNEQFF
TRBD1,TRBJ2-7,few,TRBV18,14,TGTGCCAGCTCGCGGGACAGGGTTACCTACGAGCAGTACTTC,CASSRDRVTYEQYF
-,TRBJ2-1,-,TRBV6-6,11,TGTGCCACGTTCCCCGGCAATGAGCAGTTCTTC,CATFPGNEQFF
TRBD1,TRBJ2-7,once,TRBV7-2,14,TGTGCCAGCAGCAGACGACAGGGTCCTCTCGAGCAGTACTTC,CASSRRQGPLEQYF
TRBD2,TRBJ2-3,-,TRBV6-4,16,TGTGCCAGCAGTCTAGGCCGCGGGAGACTGACAGATACGCAGTATTTT,CASSLGRGRLTDTQYF
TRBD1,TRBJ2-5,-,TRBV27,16,TGTGCCAGCAGTTCCCTGGGGACAGCCACACAAGAGACCCAGTACTTC,CASSSLGTATQETQYF
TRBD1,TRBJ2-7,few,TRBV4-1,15,TGCGCCAGCAGCCTTGGACAGGGGGCTTCCTACGAGCAGTACTTC,CASSLGQGASYEQYF
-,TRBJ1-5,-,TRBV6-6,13,TGTGCCAGCAGGGCGGATAGCAATCAGCCCCAGCATTTT,CASRADSNQPQHF
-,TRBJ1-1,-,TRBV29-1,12,TGCAGCGCCAAAGGTCGGACACCCGAAGCTTTCTTT,CSAKGRTPEAFF
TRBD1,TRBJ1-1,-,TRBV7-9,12,TGTGCCAGCAGCTTCCGGGACAGTGAAGCTTTCTTT,CASSFRDSEAFF
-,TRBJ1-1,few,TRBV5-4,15,TGTGCCAGCAGCTTCCAGGCAGGGGTGAACACTGAAGCTTTCTTT,CASSFQAGVNTEAFF
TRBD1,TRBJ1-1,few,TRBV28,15,TGTGCTAGTTCGGGGACAGGGGGCTCGAACACTGAAGCTTTCTTT,CASSGTGGSNTEAFF
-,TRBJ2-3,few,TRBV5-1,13,TGCGCCAGCAGCTTGGCGGGCACAGATACGCAGTATTTT,CASSLAGTDTQYF
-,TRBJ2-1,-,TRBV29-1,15,TGCAGCGTTGATTTGGGCGGGAACTCCTACAATGGGCAGTTCTTC,CSVDLGGNSYNGQFF
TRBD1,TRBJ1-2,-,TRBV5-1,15,TGCGCCAGCGGAGCTGTCAGGGGGCGTACCTATGGCTACACCTTC,CASGAVRGRTYGYTF
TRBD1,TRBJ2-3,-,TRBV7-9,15,TGTGCCAGCAGCCACGGACAGGATAGCACAGATACGCAGTATTTT,CASSHGQDSTDTQYF
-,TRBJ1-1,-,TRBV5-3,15,TGTGCCTTCCAAACAGGTATACGGAGGGGCACTGAAGCTTTCTTT,CAFQTGIRRGTEAFF
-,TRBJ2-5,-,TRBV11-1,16,TGTGCCAGCAGCTTGGGGGGAACCCGCCTACGTGGGGAGCAGTACTTC,CASSLGGTRLRGEQYF
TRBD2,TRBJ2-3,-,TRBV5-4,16,TGTGCCAGCAGCATGACTAGCGGGTATAGCACAGATACGCAGTATTTT,CASSMTSGYSTDTQYF
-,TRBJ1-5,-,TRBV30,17,TGTGCCTGGAGTCCTAGCGGTAGGGGGGACCCGGGAGTGCCCCAGCATTTT,CAWSPSGRGDPGVPQHF
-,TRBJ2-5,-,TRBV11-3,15,TGTGCCAGCAGCAAACGACCCGCGGAACAAGAGACCCAGTACTTC,CASSKRPAEQETQYF
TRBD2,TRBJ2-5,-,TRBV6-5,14,TGTGCCAGCAGTTCCAGCGGACTAGCGGGGACCCAGTACTTC,CASSSSGLAGTQYF
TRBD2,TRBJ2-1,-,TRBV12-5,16,TGTGCTAGTGGTCCTCCTAGCGGGAGCTCCTACAATGAGCAGTTCTTC,CASGPPSGSSYNEQFF
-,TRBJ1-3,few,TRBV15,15,TGTGCCACCAGCAGAGACCAGGGTGCTGGAAACACCATATATTTT,CATSRDQGAGNTIYF
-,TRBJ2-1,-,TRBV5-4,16,TGTGCCAGCAGCTTGGGCGCTCTAGTCGGGATTAATGAGCAGTTCTTC,CASSLGALVGINEQFF
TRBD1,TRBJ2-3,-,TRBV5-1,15,TGCGCCAGCAGCGGACAGGATACTAGCACAGATACGCAGTATTTT,CASSGQDTSTDTQYF
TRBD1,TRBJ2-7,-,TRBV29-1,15,TGCAGCGTTAGGGGACAGGGTCAGAAGACCTACGAGCAGTACTTC,CSVRGQGQKTYEQYF
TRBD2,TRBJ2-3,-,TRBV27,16,TGTGCCAGCAGGACCAACCTAGCGGGGAGCACAGATACGCAGTATTTT,CASRTNLAGSTDTQYF
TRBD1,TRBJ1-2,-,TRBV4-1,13,TGCGCCAGCAGCCAAGGGACAGGGTATGGCTACACCTTC,CASSQGTGYGYTF
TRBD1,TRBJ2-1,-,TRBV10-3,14,TGTGCCATCACAGTGACAGGGACCTACAATGAGCAGTTCTTC,CAITVTGTYNEQFF
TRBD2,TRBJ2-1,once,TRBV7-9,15,TGTTCCAGCAGCTCCTTGAGCGGGAGTTACAATGAGCAGTTCTTC,CSSSSLSGSYNEQFF
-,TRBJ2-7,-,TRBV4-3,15,TGCGCCAGCAGCCAATCAATAGTGAATCTGTACGAGCAGTACTTC,CASSQSIVNLYEQYF
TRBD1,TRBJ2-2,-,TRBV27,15,TGTGCCAGCAGCAACCGACAGGGTGGAACCGGGGAGCTGTTTTTT,CASSNRQGGTGELFF
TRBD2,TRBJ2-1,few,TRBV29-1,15,TGCAGCGTTGGTCGGACTAGCGGCACCTACAATGAGCAGTTCTTC,CSVGRTSGTYNEQFF
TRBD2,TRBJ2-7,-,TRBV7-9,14,TGTGCCAGCTGGGGGACTAGCGGGCCCTACGAGCAGTACTTC,CASWGTSGPYEQYF
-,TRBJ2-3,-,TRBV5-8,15,TGTGCCAGCAGGCGACAGGTTACTAGCACAGATACGCAGTATTTT,CASRRQVTSTDTQYF
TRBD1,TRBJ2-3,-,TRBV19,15,TGTGCCAGTAGACTCGCCGGGACAGGGACAGATACGCAGTATTTT,CASRLAGTGTDTQYF
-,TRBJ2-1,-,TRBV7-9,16,TGTGCCAGCAGCCCAAGGGGGGGCCACCTCTGGGATGAGCAGTTCTTC,CASSPRGGHLWDEQFF
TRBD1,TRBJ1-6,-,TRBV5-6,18,TGTGCCAGCAGCTTGGAAGTGGACAGGAGCTCCTATAATTCACCCCTCCACTTT,CASSLEVDRSSYNSPLHF
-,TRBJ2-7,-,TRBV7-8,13,TGTGCCAGCAGCTCAAACCAACAGGGCGAGCAGTACTTC,CASSSNQQGEQYF
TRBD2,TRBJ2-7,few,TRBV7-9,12,TGTGCCAGCAGCCCCCCCGCGGGGGGGCAGTACTTC,CASSPPAGGQYF
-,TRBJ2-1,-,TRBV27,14,TGTGCCAGCAGTTTAGCGGCTTCTGACAATGAGCAGTTCTTC,CASSLAASDNEQFF
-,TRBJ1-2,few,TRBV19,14,TGTGCCAGTAGTATCCCCAGGGATTCTGATGGCTACACCTTC,CASSIPRDSDGYTF
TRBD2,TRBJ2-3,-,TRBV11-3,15,TGTGCCAGCAGCTATATAGCGGGGAGCACAGATACGCAGTATTTT,CASSYIAGSTDTQYF
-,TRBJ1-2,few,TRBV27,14,TGTGCCAGCAGTTTCGGCTCGGGGGGCCTTGGCTACACCTTC,CASSFGSGGLGYTF
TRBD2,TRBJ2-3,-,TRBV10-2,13,TGCGCCAGCAGTGGATTAGCGGGAGATACGCAGTATTTT,CASSGLAGDTQYF
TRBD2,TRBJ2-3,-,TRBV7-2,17,TGTGCCAGCAGCCCGAGACTAGCGGGAGGTCGAACAGATACGCAGTATTTT,CASSPRLAGGRTDTQYF
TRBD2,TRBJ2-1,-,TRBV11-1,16,TGTGCCAGCAGCCCGGGGACTAGCGGGAGCTGGAATGAGCAGTTCTTC,CASSPGTSGSWNEQFF
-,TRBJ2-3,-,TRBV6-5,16,TGTGCCAGCAGTTCCCGGGTCTCAACTAGCACAGATACGCAGTATTTT,CASSSRVSTSTDTQYF
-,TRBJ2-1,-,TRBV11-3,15,TGTGCCAGCAGCTCCCGGGACACGGCCTACAATGAGCAGTTCTTC,CASSSRDTAYNEQFF
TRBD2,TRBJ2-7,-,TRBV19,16,TGTGCCAGTAGTGCCGGGGGGGAGGGAGGGTCCTACGAGCAGTACTTC,CASSAGGEGGSYEQYF
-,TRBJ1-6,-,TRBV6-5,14,TGTGCCAGCAGTTACTCGGCAGTAAATTCACCCCTCCACTTT,CASSYSAVNSPLHF